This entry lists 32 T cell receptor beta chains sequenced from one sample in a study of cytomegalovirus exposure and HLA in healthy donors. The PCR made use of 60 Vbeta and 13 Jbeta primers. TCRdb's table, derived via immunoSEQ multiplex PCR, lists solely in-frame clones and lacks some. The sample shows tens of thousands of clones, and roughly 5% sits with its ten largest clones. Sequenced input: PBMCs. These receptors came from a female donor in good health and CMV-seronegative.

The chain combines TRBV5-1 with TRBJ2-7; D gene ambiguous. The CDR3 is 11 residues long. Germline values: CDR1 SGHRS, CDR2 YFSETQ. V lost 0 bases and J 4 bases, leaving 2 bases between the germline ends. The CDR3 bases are TGCGCCAGCAGCTTGGCTTACGAGCAGTACTTC. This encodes CASSLAYEQYF.

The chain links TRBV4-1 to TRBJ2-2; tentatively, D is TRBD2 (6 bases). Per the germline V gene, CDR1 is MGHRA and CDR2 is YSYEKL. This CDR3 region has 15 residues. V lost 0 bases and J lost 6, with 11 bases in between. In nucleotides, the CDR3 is TGCGCCAGCAGCCAAGAGAGTGTAGCGGCCGGGGAGCTGTTTTTT. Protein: CASSQESVAAGELFF.

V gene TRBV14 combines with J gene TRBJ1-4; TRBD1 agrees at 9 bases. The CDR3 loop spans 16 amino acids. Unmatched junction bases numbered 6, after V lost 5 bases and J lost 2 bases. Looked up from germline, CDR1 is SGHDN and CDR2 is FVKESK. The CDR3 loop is CASSIRTGVTNEKLFF. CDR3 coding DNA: TGTGCCAGCAGCATTCGGACAGGGGTGACTAATGAAAAACTGTTTTTT.

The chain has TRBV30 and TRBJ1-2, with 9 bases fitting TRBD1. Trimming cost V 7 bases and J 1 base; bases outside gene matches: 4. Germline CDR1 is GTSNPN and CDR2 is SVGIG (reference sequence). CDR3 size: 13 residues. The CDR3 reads CASTGGFNYGYTF. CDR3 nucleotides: TGTGCCTCCACAGGGGGCTTTAACTATGGCTACACCTTC.

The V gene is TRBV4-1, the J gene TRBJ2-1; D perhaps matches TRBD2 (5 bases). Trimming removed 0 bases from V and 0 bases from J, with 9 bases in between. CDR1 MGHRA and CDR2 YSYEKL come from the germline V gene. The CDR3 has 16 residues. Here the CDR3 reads CASSQDPLGSYNEQFF. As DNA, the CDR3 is TGCGCCAGCAGCCAAGATCCACTAGGCTCCTACAATGAGCAGTTCTTC.

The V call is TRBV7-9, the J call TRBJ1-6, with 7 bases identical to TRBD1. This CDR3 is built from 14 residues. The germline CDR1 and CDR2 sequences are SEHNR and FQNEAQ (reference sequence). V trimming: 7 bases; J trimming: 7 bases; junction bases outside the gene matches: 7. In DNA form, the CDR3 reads TGTGCCAGCATGACAGGGCAGGGGAATTCACCCCTCCACTTT. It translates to CASMTGQGNSPLHF.

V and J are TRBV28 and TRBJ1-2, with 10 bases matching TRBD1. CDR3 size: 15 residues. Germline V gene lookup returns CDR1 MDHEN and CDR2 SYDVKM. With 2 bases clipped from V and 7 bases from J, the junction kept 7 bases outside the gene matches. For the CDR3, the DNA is TGTGCCAGCAGTTTACCCTGGGGACAGGGGCCTGGCTACACCTTC. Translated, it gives CASSLPWGQGPGYTF.

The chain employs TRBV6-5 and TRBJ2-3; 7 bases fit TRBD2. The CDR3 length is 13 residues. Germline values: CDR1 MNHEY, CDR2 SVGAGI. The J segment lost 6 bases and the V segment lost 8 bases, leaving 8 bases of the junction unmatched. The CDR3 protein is CASGGGRLDTQYF. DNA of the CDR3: TGTGCCAGCGGGGGGGGACGTTTGGATACGCAGTATTTT.

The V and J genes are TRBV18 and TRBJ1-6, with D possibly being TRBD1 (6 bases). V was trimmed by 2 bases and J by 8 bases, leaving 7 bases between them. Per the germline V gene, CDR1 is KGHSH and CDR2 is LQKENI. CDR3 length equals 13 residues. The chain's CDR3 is CASSPGGDSPLHF. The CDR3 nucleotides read TGTGCCAGCTCACCAGGGGGCGATTCACCCCTCCACTTT.

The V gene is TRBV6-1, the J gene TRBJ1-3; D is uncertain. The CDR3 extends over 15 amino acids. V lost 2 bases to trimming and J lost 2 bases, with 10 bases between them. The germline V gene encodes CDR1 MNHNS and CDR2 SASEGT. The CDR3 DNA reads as TGTGCCAGCAGTGAAAGGGAGAGGGCTGGAAACACCATATATTTT. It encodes CASSERERAGNTIYF.

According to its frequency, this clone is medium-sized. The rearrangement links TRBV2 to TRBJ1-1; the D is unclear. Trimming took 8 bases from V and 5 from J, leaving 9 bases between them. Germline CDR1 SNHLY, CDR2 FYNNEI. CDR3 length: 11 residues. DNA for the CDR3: TGTGCCAGCGAACAGAGAACTGAAGCTTTCTTT. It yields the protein CASEQRTEAFF.

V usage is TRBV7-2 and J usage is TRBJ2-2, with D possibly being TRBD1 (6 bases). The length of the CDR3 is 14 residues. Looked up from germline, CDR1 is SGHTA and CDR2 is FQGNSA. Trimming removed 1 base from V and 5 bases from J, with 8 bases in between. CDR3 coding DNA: TGTGCCAGCAGCTTAGATCAGGGGACCGGGGAGCTGTTTTTT. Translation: CASSLDQGTGELFF.

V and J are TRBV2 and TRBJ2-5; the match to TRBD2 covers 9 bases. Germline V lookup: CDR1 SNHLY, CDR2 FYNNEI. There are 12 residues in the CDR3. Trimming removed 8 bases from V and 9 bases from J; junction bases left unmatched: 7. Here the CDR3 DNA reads TGTGCCAGCGGGAAGGCGGGGGGGGCCCAGTACTTC. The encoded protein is CASGKAGGAQYF.

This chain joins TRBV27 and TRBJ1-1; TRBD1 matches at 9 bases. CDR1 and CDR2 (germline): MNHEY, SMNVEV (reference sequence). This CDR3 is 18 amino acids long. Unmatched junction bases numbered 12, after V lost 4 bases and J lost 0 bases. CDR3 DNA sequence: TGTGCCAGCAGTTCTTTACGACAGGGGGAGGATATGAACACTGAAGCTTTCTTT. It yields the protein CASSSLRQGEDMNTEAFF.

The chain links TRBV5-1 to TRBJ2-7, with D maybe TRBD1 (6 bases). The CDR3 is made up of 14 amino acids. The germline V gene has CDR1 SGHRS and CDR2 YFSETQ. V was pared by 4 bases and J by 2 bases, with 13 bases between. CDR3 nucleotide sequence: TGCGCCAGCAGCCCCAAACAGGGTACCTACGAGCAGTACTTC. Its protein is CASSPKQGTYEQYF.

The CDR3 protein is CASSGPADTQYF. CDR3 DNA sequence: TGTGCCAGCAGCGGGCCGGCAGATACGCAGTATTTT. The V and J genes are TRBV7-9 and TRBJ2-3, with D unresolved. Trimming removed 5 bases at V and 4 bases at J, with 7 bases between. Germline V gene sequence: CDR1 SEHNR, CDR2 FQNEAQ (reference sequence). The CDR3 runs to 12 residues.

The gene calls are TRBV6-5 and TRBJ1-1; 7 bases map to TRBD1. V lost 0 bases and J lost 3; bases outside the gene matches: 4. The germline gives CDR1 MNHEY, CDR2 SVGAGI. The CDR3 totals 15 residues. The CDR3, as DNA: TGTGCCAGCAGTTACTCACAGGGGTTCCACACTGAAGCTTTCTTT. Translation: CASSYSQGFHTEAFF.

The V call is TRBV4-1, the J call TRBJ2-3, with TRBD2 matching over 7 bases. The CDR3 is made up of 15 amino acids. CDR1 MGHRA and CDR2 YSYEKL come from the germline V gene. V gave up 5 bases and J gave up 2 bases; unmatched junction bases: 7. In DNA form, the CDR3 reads TGCGCCAGCAGCTCCGTGGGGGGGAACACAGATACGCAGTATTTT. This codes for CASSSVGGNTDTQYF.

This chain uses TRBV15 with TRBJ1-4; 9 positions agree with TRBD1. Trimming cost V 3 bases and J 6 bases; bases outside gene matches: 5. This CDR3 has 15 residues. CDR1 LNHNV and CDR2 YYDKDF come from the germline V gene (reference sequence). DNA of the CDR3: TGTGCCACCAGCAGGTTACAGGGGGCCTATGAAAAACTGTTTTTT. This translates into CATSRLQGAYEKLFF.

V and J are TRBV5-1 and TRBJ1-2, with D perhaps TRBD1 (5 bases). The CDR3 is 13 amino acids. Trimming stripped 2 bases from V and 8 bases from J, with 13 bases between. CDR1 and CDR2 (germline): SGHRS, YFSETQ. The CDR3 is CASSFGRDGGYTF. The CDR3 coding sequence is TGCGCCAGCAGCTTTGGCAGGGATGGCGGCTACACCTTC.

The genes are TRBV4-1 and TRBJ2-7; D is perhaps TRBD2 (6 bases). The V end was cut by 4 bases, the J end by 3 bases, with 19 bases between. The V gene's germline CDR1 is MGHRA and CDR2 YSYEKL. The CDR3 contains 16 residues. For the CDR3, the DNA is TGCGCCAGCAGCCTTGGCGGACTCTCCGGGAGCTACGAGCAGTACTTC. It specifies CASSLGGLSGSYEQYF.

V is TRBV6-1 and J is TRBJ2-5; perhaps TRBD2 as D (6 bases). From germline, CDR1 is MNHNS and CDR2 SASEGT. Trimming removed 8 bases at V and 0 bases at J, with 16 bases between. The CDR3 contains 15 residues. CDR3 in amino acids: CASAPMSGDQETQYF. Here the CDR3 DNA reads TGTGCCAGCGCCCCTATGTCGGGGGACCAAGAGACCCAGTACTTC.

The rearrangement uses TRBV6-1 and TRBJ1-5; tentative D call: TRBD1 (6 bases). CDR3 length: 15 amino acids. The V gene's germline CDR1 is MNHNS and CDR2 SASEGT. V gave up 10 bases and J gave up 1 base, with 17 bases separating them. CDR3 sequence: CAITPIQGSNQPQHF. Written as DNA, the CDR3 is TGTGCCATCACCCCCATACAGGGCAGCAATCAGCCCCAGCATTTT.

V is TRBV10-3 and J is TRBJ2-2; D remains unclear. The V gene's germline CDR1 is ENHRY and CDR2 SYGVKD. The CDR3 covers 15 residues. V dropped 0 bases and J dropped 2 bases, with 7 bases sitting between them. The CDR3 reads CAISESSRNTGELFF. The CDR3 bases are TGTGCCATCAGTGAGTCGTCCAGAAACACCGGGGAGCTGTTTTTT.

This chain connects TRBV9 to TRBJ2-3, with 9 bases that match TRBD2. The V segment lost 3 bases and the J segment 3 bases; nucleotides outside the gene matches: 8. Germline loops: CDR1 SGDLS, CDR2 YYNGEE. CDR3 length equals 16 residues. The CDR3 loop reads CASSAIAGAATDTQYF. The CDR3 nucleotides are TGTGCCAGCAGCGCCATAGCGGGGGCAGCGACAGATACGCAGTATTTT. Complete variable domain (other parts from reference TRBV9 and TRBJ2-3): DSGVTQTPKHLITATGQRVTLRCSPRSGDLSVYWYQQSLDQGLQFLIQYYNGEERAKGNILERFSAQQFPDLHSELNLSSLELGDSALYFCASSAIAGAATDTQYFGPGTRLTVL.

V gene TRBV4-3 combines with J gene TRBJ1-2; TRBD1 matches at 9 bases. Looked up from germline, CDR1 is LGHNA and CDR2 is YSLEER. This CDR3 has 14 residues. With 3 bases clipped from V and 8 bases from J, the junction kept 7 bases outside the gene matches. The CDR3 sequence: CASSHTTGGAGYTF. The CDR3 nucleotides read TGCGCCAGCAGCCATACTACAGGGGGCGCGGGCTACACCTTC.

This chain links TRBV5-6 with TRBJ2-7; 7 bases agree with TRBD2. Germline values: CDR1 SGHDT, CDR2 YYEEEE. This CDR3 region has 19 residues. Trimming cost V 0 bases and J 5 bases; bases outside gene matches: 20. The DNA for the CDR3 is TGTGCCAGCAGCTTGGAAATAGGTGGGAGGGCCGGTTTTTTCCACGAGCAGTACTTC. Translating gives CASSLEIGGRAGFFHEQYF.

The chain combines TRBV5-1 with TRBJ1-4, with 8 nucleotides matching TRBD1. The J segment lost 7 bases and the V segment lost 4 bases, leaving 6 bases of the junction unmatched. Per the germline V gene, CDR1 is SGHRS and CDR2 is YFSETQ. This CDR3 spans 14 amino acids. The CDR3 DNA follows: TGCGCCAGCAGCGTGGGGACAGGTGTTGAAAAACTGTTTTTT. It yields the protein CASSVGTGVEKLFF.

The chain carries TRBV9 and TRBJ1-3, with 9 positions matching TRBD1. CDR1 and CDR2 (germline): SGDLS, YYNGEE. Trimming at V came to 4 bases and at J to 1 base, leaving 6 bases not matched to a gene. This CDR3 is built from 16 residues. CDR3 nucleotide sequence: TGTGCCAGCAGCCACGGAGGGACAGGGTCTGGAAACACCATATATTTT. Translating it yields CASSHGGTGSGNTIYF.

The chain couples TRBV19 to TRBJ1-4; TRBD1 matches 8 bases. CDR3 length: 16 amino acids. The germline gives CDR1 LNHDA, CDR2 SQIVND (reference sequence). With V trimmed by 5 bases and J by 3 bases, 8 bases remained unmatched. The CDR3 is CASSPPDRVANEKLFF. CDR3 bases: TGTGCCAGTAGTCCTCCGGACAGGGTAGCTAATGAAAAACTGTTTTTT.

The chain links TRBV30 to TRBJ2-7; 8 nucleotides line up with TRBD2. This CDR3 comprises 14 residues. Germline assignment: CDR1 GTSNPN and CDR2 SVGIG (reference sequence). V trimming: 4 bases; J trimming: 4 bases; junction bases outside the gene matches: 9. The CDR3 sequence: CAWNGGVGGYEQYF. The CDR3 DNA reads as TGTGCCTGGAACGGGGGGGTAGGGGGTTACGAGCAGTACTTC.

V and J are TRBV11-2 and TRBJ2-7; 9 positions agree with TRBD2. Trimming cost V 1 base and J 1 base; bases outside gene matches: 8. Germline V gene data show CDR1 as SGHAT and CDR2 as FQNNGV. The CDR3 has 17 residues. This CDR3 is CASSLVGSGGSSYEQYF. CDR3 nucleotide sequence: TGTGCCAGCAGCTTAGTGGGTAGCGGGGGTTCTTCCTACGAGCAGTACTTC.